These 24 T cell receptor beta chains were sequenced from one sample in a study of blood T cell repertoires in COVID-19. Data came from immunoSEQ multiplex PCR; TCRdb stores just in-frame clones and leaves some out. The data show fewer than 150,000 clones, 85% to 90% seen once. The sequenced material came from peripheral blood. Every receptor here comes from a woman aged 60-75 years with COVID-19, enrolled during active disease.

This clone was recorded a few times. This chain connects TRBV5-5 to TRBJ2-6; TRBD1 matches at 12 bases. Germline V gene lookup returns CDR1 SGHKS and CDR2 YYEKEE (reference sequence). CDR3 size: 17 residues. V lost 4 bases to trimming and J lost 3 bases; unmatched junction nucleotides: 5. In nucleotides, the CDR3 is TGTGCCAGCAGCCTTGGGACAGGGGGCCTTGGGGCCAACGTCCTGACTTTC. It translates to CASSLGTGGLGANVLTF.

A single count supports this clone. V is TRBV5-6 and J is TRBJ2-7; tentatively, D is TRBD1 (7 bases). Deletions cut 4 bases from V and 6 bases from J, with 20 bases between. CDR3 length equals 15 residues. Per the germline V gene, CDR1 is SGHDT and CDR2 is YYEEEE. The CDR3 DNA reads TGTGCCAGCAGCCCTGCCGGGACAGCGGGCCGCGAGCAGTACTTC. Encoded protein: CASSPAGTAGREQYF.

The chain couples TRBV15 to TRBJ1-4; unclear D gene. V was shortened by 5 bases and J by 0 bases, with 13 bases between the two germline ends. Germline CDR1 LNHNV, CDR2 YYDKDF (reference sequence). The CDR3 is made up of 16 amino acids. CDR3 region: CATSGGLLATNEKLFF. CDR3 coding DNA: TGTGCCACCAGCGGAGGACTGCTTGCAACTAATGAAAAACTGTTTTTT.

The chain is built from TRBV27 and TRBJ1-5; D is unclear. Trimming left V 0 bases short and J 3 bases short, with 12 bases between. CDR3 length: 16 residues. The germline V gene has CDR1 MNHEY and CDR2 SMNVEV (reference sequence). The CDR3 nucleotides are TGTGCCAGCAGTTTATCTCCGAGGGCCTTCAATCAGCCCCAGCATTTT. Amino acid sequence: CASSLSPRAFNQPQHF.

The chain employs TRBV5-1 and TRBJ1-1; maybe TRBD1 (6 bases). CDR1 and CDR2 from the germline V gene are SGHRS and YFSETQ. V was pared by 5 bases and J by 4 bases, with 15 bases between. CDR3 length equals 14 residues. For the CDR3, the DNA is TGCGCCAGCAGTCTATTCGGCAGGGGCACTGAAGCTTTCTTT. Encoded protein: CASSLFGRGTEAFF.

The J gene is TRBJ2-2, the V gene TRBV4-3, with D maybe TRBD2 (5 bases). Trimming took off 0 bases at V and 6 bases at J, with 8 bases between the two ends. CDR3 size: 14 residues. Germline assignment: CDR1 LGHNA and CDR2 YSLEER. The CDR3 DNA is TGCGCCAGCAGCCAAGACTGGGAGCCCGGGGAGCTGTTTTTT. It codes for CASSQDWEPGELFF.

The J gene is TRBJ2-7, the V gene TRBV14; 7 bases align to TRBD1. CDR1 and CDR2 from the germline V gene are SGHDN and FVKESK. V trimming: 4 bases; J trimming: 7 bases; junction bases outside the gene matches: 1. CDR3 length equals 11 residues. CDR3 in amino acids: CASSPDREQYF. CDR3 in DNA: TGTGCCAGCAGCCCGGACAGGGAGCAGTACTTC.

The CDR3 sequence is CASRPTGGRTYGYTF. The CDR3, as DNA: TGTGCCAGCCGACCGACAGGCGGGAGGACCTATGGCTACACCTTC. The chain employs TRBV18 and TRBJ1-2, with TRBD1 as a possible D gene (6 bases). CDR3 size: 15 residues. Trimming took off 8 bases at V and 4 bases at J, with 20 bases between the two ends. Germline CDR1 and CDR2: KGHSH and LQKENI.

The chain links TRBV7-2 to TRBJ1-2; D gene unclear. Germline V gene data show CDR1 as SGHTA and CDR2 as FQGNSA. Trimming cost V 1 base and J 7 bases, with 13 bases left between them. The CDR3 runs to 14 residues. CDR3 DNA sequence: TGTGCCAGCAGCTTAGTGTATCAGAATCGTGGCTACACCTTC. Translation: CASSLVYQNRGYTF.

The chain couples TRBV11-3 to TRBJ2-5, with a possible D match to TRBD1 (5 bases). The CDR3 is 15 amino acids. Looked up from germline, CDR1 is SGHNT and CDR2 is YENEEA. With 0 bases removed from V and 5 bases from J, the gap between germline ends came to 13 bases. The CDR3 is CASSLDGRGWETQYF. The CDR3 bases are TGTGCCAGCAGCTTAGATGGAAGGGGCTGGGAGACCCAGTACTTC.

The chain joins TRBV5-8 to TRBJ2-7; tentative D call: TRBD1 (6 bases). This CDR3 spans 14 amino acids. Trimming cost V 2 bases and J 5 bases, with 14 bases left between them. Germline-derived CDR1 and CDR2 are SGHTS and YDEGEE. The CDR3 protein is CASSLVQGPNEQYF. The CDR3 coding sequence is TGTGCCAGCAGCTTAGTGCAGGGGCCTAACGAGCAGTACTTC.

This chain links TRBV5-3 with TRBJ2-3; TRBD2 matches 7 bases. TRBV5-3 is an ORF for which the function is uncertain. V shed 4 bases, J shed 0 bases, and the junction held 8 bases outside the gene matches. The CDR3 has 16 amino acids. Written as DNA, the CDR3 is TGTGCCAGAAGCACACCCGGGACTAAAAGCACAGATACGCAGTATTTT. The encoded protein is CARSTPGTKSTDTQYF.

The gene calls are TRBV3-1 (or the pseudogene TRBV3-2) and TRBJ2-7, with D perhaps matching TRBD2 (6 bases). Germline V gene sequence: CDR1 LGHDT, CDR2 YNNKEL (reference sequence). V was cut by 0 bases and J by 6 bases, with 30 bases left in between. The CDR3 has 20 amino acids. The CDR3 DNA sequence: TGTGCCAGCAGCCAAGAAAGGACCCCGGGCTCCGGGACTCATGCCTCCGAGCAGTACTTC. This gives the protein CASSQERTPGSGTHASEQYF.

The chain is built from TRBV11-3 and TRBJ1-1; D is unclear. CDR1 and CDR2 from the germline V gene are SGHNT and YENEEA. Trimming removed 0 bases from V and 10 bases from J, with 12 bases in between. The CDR3 extends over 13 amino acids. The CDR3 is CASSLDGEGSAFF. Here the CDR3 DNA reads TGTGCCAGCAGCTTAGATGGGGAGGGATCAGCTTTCTTT.

The CDR3 here is CAISPQSYNEQFF. In DNA form, the CDR3 reads TGTGCCATCAGCCCACAATCCTACAATGAGCAGTTCTTC. The chain has TRBV10-3 and TRBJ2-1; the D is unclear. The CDR3 contains 13 residues. In germline, CDR1 is ENHRY, CDR2 SYGVKD. V was cut by 6 bases and J by 1 base, with 7 bases left in between.

This rearrangement joins TRBV7-9 to TRBJ2-7, with D perhaps matching TRBD1 (5 bases). The CDR3 sequence is 14 residues long. From germline, CDR1 is SEHNR and CDR2 FQNEAQ (reference sequence). Trimming pared 5 bases from V and 4 bases from J, leaving 15 bases between. CDR3 residues: CASSPRQIGYEQYF. The CDR3 DNA sequence: TGTGCCAGCAGCCCTCGACAGATAGGGTACGAGCAGTACTTC.

Only one count was recorded for this clone. This rearrangement joins TRBV3-1 (or the pseudogene TRBV3-2) to TRBJ2-2; 7 nucleotides line up with TRBD1. The germline gives CDR1 LGHDT, CDR2 YNNKEL (reference sequence). The trim removed 4 bases at V and 6 bases at J, leaving 20 bases unmatched. There are 19 residues in the CDR3. This CDR3 is CASSPPVREHRGVPGELFF. CDR3 DNA sequence: TGTGCCAGCAGCCCCCCGGTGAGGGAACACAGGGGTGTCCCCGGGGAGCTGTTTTTT.

The V call is TRBV19, the J call TRBJ1-4; no firm D call. Per germline, CDR1 LNHDA and CDR2 SQIVND (reference sequence). V was clipped by 9 bases and J by 2 bases, with 16 bases between them. The CDR3 extends over 15 amino acids. The CDR3 DNA reads as TGTGCCAGCCAGACAACGCGTGCCACTAATGAAAAACTGTTTTTT. Its translation is CASQTTRATNEKLFF. Drawing the rest from reference TRBV19 and TRBJ1-4, the complete variable domain is DGGITQSPKYLFRKEGQNVTLSCEQNLNHDAMYWYRQDPGQGLRLIYYSQIVNDFQKGDIAEGYSVSREKKESFPLTVTSAQKNPTAFYLCASQTTRATNEKLFFGSGTQLSVL.

CDR3 bases: TGTGCCAGCAGCTACGGGGGACTAGGATACAATGAGCAGTTCTTC. It translates to CASSYGGLGYNEQFF. The V gene is TRBV11-2, the J gene TRBJ2-1; 8 nucleotides agree with TRBD2. V was clipped by 4 bases and J by 4 bases; unmatched bases: 6. Germline V gene lookup returns CDR1 SGHAT and CDR2 FQNNGV. This CDR3 has 15 residues. The full variable domain, in which reference TRBV11-2 and TRBJ2-1 provide the parts outside the CDR3, is EAGVAQSPRYKIIEKRQSVAFWCNPISGHATLYWYQQILGQGPKLLIQFQNNGVVDDSQLPKDRFSAERLKGVDSTLKIQPAKLEDSAVYLCASSYGGLGYNEQFFGPGTRLTVL.

The chain combines TRBV25-1 with TRBJ1-2; D is perhaps TRBD1 (6 bases). Germline loops: CDR1 MGHDK, CDR2 SYGVNS. V was trimmed by 5 bases and J by 5 bases, leaving 15 bases between them. CDR3 length: 14 amino acids. CDR3: CASSPRGSRYGYTF. The CDR3 nucleotides are TGTGCCAGCAGTCCGAGGGGGAGTAGGTATGGCTACACCTTC.

This chain connects TRBV3-1 (or the pseudogene TRBV3-2) to TRBJ1-3, with TRBD1 identical over 7 bases. The germline CDR1 and CDR2 sequences are LGHDT and YNNKEL (reference sequence). Trimming cost V 4 bases and J 3 bases; bases outside gene matches: 6. The CDR3 has 15 residues. The CDR3 nucleotides are TGTGCCAGCAGCCTCCCCACAGGGGTTGGAAACACCATATATTTT. Translated, it gives CASSLPTGVGNTIYF.

This chain uses TRBV10-3 with TRBJ2-3, with D tentatively TRBD2 (6 bases). The CDR3 runs to 15 residues. Germline CDR1 reads ENHRY; CDR2 reads SYGVKD. V was shortened by 0 bases and J by 2 bases, with 9 bases between the two germline ends. CDR3 loop: CAISESAGTTDTQYF. The CDR3 DNA is TGTGCCATCAGTGAGTCTGCGGGGACCACAGATACGCAGTATTTT.

V usage is TRBV29-1 and J usage is TRBJ2-7; 9 positions match TRBD1. The CDR3 contains 13 residues. With V trimmed by 4 bases and J by 6 bases, 7 bases remained unmatched. Germline V gene lookup returns CDR1 SQVTM and CDR2 ANQGSEA. The CDR3 protein is CSVVDSDRGEQYF. The CDR3 bases are TGCAGCGTTGTCGATTCGGACAGGGGCGAGCAGTACTTC.

The chain combines TRBV29-1 with TRBJ1-2; a weak D match, TRBD1 (5 bases). The germline V and J ends were trimmed by 4 bases and 4 bases, with 10 bases remaining between them. CDR1 SQVTM and CDR2 ANQGSEA come from the germline V gene. The CDR3 runs 12 residues. The CDR3 here is CSVVGGIYGYTF. In nucleotides, the CDR3 is TGCAGCGTTGTCGGGGGGATCTATGGCTACACCTTC.